This TCR beta chain was identified in a study of cytomegalovirus exposure and HLA in healthy donors. Losses at the gene ends were 4 bases for V and 2 bases for J; bases not matched to a gene: 6. The CDR3 sequence is 15 residues long. Germline CDR1 and CDR2: SGHDT and YYEEEE. Sequencing used immunoSEQ multiplex PCR; TCRdb keeps in-frame clones, though not all of them. The sample contains approximately 120,000 clones, around 94% of which appear only once. The V and J genes are TRBV5-6 and TRBJ1-3; TRBD1 matches at 7 bases. This TCR was recovered from a woman in her late teens or twenties in good health and CMV-seronegative. Sample: PBMCs. Written as DNA, the CDR3 is TGTGCCAGCAGCGCGACAGGGTCTGCTGGAAACACCATATATTTT. It encodes CASSATGSAGNTIYF.